The rows below give T cell receptor beta chains drawn from one sample of a study of beta chain features in type 1 diabetes. Clones were read by immunoSEQ multiplex PCR, and TCRdb kept only the in-frame ones, dropping some. The repertoire holds 95,000 to 150,000 clones, with around 15% as singletons. Source material: central memory CD4+ T cells from blood. Receptor source: a man aged 25 to 45 with type 1 diabetes. Each CDR3 is given with its conserved first and last residue. D genes are given only for firm matches. Clone size appears in some rows only: once, few, many, or a class for an expanded clone.

TRBV13,TRBD2,-,TRBJ2-6,CASSLGLAGMLAGANVLTF,TGTGCCAGCAGCTTAGGACTAGCGGGGATGTTAGCTGGGGCCAACGTCCTGACTTTC
TRBV25-1,-,many,TRBJ1-1,CASSDPARDTEAFF,TGTGCCAGCAGTGACCCAGCACGGGACACTGAAGCTTTCTTT
TRBV13,TRBD2,few,TRBJ2-5,CASSLTSGGAETQYF,TGTGCCAGCAGCTTGACTAGCGGGGGGGCGGAGACCCAGTACTTC
TRBV11-3,TRBD2,-,TRBJ2-1,CASSLGLAGTSEQFF,TGTGCCAGCAGCTTAGGGCTAGCGGGCACCAGTGAGCAGTTCTTC
TRBV30,-,-,TRBJ1-5,CAWSVAGDSPQHF,TGTGCCTGGAGTGTGGCAGGGGATAGTCCCCAGCATTTT
TRBV14,-,few,TRBJ1-2,CASSQEGYGYTF,TGTGCCAGCAGCCAAGAGGGATATGGCTACACCTTC
TRBV9,-,-,TRBJ1-5,CASSTQGRGQPQHF,TGTGCCAGCAGCACTCAGGGTCGGGGTCAGCCCCAGCATTTT
TRBV23-1,TRBD1,-,TRBJ2-2,CASSRSLRTGVDPTGELFF,TGCGCCAGCAGCCGTTCTCTTCGGACAGGTGTGGACCCCACCGGGGAGCTGTTTTTT
TRBV13,-,-,TRBJ1-1,CASSPRGPNTEAFF,TGTGCCAGCAGCCCGAGGGGACCGAACACTGAAGCTTTCTTT
TRBV5-1,-,-,TRBJ2-3,CASSLGQAGTDTQYF,TGCGCCAGCAGCTTGGGACAGGCGGGGACAGATACGCAGTATTTT
TRBV30,-,-,TRBJ1-4,CAWKRGNPGDEKLFF,TGTGCCTGGAAACGAGGGAACCCGGGGGATGAAAAACTGTTTTTT
TRBV2,-,-,TRBJ1-5,CASSYLEYSNQPQHF,TGTGCCAGCAGTTATCTAGAGTATAGCAATCAGCCCCAGCATTTT
TRBV7-6,TRBD2,few,TRBJ2-3,CASSLLAGGTDTQYF,TGTGCCAGCAGCTTACTAGCGGGGGGCACAGATACGCAGTATTTT
TRBV29-1,-,few,TRBJ1-1,CSVSGQLNTEAFF,TGCAGCGTTTCCGGACAGTTGAACACTGAAGCTTTCTTT
TRBV29-1,-,-,TRBJ2-3,CSVAVASTDTQYF,TGCAGCGTTGCGGTGGCTAGCACAGATACGCAGTATTTT
TRBV4-2,-,few,TRBJ2-3,CASRSTGGGGADTQYF,TGTGCCAGCAGATCTACGGGCGGCGGTGGAGCAGATACGCAGTATTTT
TRBV2,-,-,TRBJ2-2,CASRSQGNTGELFF,TGTGCCAGCAGGTCACAGGGGAACACCGGGGAGCTGTTTTTT
TRBV9,TRBD1,-,TRBJ2-6,CASSARQGAGANVLTF,TGTGCCAGCAGCGCCAGACAGGGGGCGGGGGCCAACGTCCTGACTTTC
TRBV7-2,-,many,TRBJ2-6,CASSPHQVANVLTF,TGTGCCAGCAGCCCACACCAGGTTGCCAACGTCCTGACTTTC
TRBV5-1,-,few,TRBJ1-1,CASSLDRAREAFF,TGCGCCAGCAGCTTGGATCGGGCGCGGGAAGCTTTCTTT
TRBV5-1,TRBD1,-,TRBJ2-5,CASSFGQGAETQYF,TGCGCCAGCAGCTTCGGACAGGGAGCAGAGACCCAGTACTTC
TRBV9,-,few,TRBJ2-2,CASSVMGHGELFF,TGTGCCAGCAGCGTAATGGGTCACGGGGAGCTGTTTTTT
TRBV7-9,-,-,TRBJ1-5,CASSLAGDNQPQHF,TGTGCCAGCAGCTTAGCAGGGGACAATCAGCCCCAGCATTTT
TRBV13,TRBD1,few,TRBJ2-7,CASSLEGMNRGDEQYF,TGTGCCAGCAGCTTAGAAGGGATGAACAGGGGGGACGAGCAGTACTTC
TRBV11-2,-,many,TRBJ2-3,CASSLDFTDTQYF,TGTGCCAGCAGCTTAGATTTTACAGATACGCAGTATTTT
TRBV19,-,-,TRBJ2-7,CASSITPDSGGYEQYF,TGTGCCAGTAGTATTACCCCTGACAGTGGGGGCTACGAGCAGTACTTC
TRBV4-3,-,few,TRBJ2-2,CASSLLPRGYTGELFF,TGCGCCAGCAGCCTCCTACCACGGGGTTACACCGGGGAGCTGTTTTTT
TRBV7-9,-,few,TRBJ2-7,CASAGQGGIYEQYF,TGTGCCAGCGCGGGGCAGGGAGGAATCTACGAGCAGTACTTC
TRBV7-2,-,few,TRBJ2-5,CASSPGLGGTQYF,TGTGCCAGCAGCCCCGGACTGGGCGGGACCCAGTACTTC
TRBV7-9,-,-,TRBJ2-2,CASSPRGTDTGELFF,TGTGCCAGCAGCCCTCGGGGAACTGACACCGGGGAGCTGTTTTTT
TRBV19,-,few,TRBJ1-5,CASSIDLAIGGRHGNQPQHF,TGTGCCAGTAGTATAGATCTTGCTATTGGGGGCCGGCATGGCAATCAGCCCCAGCATTTT
TRBV6-5,-,-,TRBJ1-6,CASSQYNSPLHF,TGTGCCAGCAGTCAATATAATTCACCCCTCCACTTT
TRBV30,-,-,TRBJ2-6,CAWRPTRSGANVLTF,TGTGCCTGGAGGCCGACCCGATCTGGGGCCAACGTCCTGACTTTC
TRBV9,-,-,TRBJ2-2,CASSVNTGELFF,TGTGCCAGCAGCGTAAACACCGGGGAGCTGTTTTTT
TRBV27,TRBD1,-,TRBJ1-4,CASSSGQDTEKLFF,TGTGCCAGCAGTTCCGGACAGGATACCGAAAAACTGTTTTTT
TRBV15,-,many,TRBJ1-2,CATSSADSANYGYTF,TGTGCCACCAGCAGCGCTGATTCAGCTAACTATGGCTACACCTTC
TRBV2,-,few,TRBJ2-6,CASTLSGANVLTF,TGTGCCAGCACTCTATCTGGGGCCAACGTCCTGACTTTC
TRBV6-4,TRBD1,few,TRBJ2-1,CASSDEQGGEQFF,TGTGCCAGCAGTGACGAACAGGGGGGTGAGCAGTTCTTC
TRBV4-3,-,-,TRBJ2-3,CASSQDWGKSTDTQYF,TGCGCCAGCAGCCAAGATTGGGGGAAAAGCACAGATACGCAGTATTTT
TRBV29-1,TRBD2,few,TRBJ2-7,CSVGISGGTNYEQYF,TGCAGCGTTGGGATCTCCGGGGGGACCAATTACGAGCAGTACTTC
TRBV7-2,TRBD1,many,TRBJ2-7,CASSLGQGALGEQYF,TGTGCCAGCAGCTTAGGTCAGGGGGCGCTGGGGGAGCAGTACTTC
TRBV6-1,-,few,TRBJ1-4,CASRLPTNEKLFF,TGTGCTAGCCGCCTACCAACTAATGAAAAACTGTTTTTT
TRBV5-1,TRBD1,many,TRBJ2-1,CASTPGTGFYNEQFF,TGCGCCAGCACCCCCGGGACAGGGTTCTACAATGAGCAGTTCTTC
TRBV7-2,TRBD1,few,TRBJ1-6,CASSLGGQGINSPLHF,TGTGCCAGCTCCCTGGGTGGACAGGGTATCAATTCACCCCTCCACTTT
TRBV5-1,-,-,TRBJ2-1,CASSLVTGSYNEQFF,TGCGCCAGCAGCTTGGTAACAGGGTCCTACAATGAGCAGTTCTTC
TRBV18,TRBD1,few,TRBJ2-6,CASSSQNLQGRGANVLTF,TGTGCCAGCTCATCGCAAAACCTACAGGGGCGAGGGGCCAACGTCCTGACTTTC
TRBV19,-,-,TRBJ2-5,CASSMGNLQETQYF,TGTGCCAGTAGTATGGGGAACTTGCAAGAGACCCAGTACTTC
TRBV6-5,-,few,TRBJ2-7,CASRNDRSYEQYF,TGTGCCAGCAGGAATGACAGGTCCTACGAGCAGTACTTC
TRBV28,TRBD1,-,TRBJ2-7,CASSGTGSYYEQYF,TGTGCCAGCAGTGGGACAGGGTCCTACTACGAGCAGTACTTC
TRBV30,-,few,TRBJ2-2,CAWSVRGTGELFF,TGTGCCTGGAGTGTAAGGGGGACCGGGGAGCTGTTTTTT
TRBV6-5,-,-,TRBJ1-1,CASSLQDPNTEAFF,TGTGCCAGCAGCCTGCAGGATCCGAACACTGAAGCTTTCTTT
TRBV29-1,-,few,TRBJ1-1,CSVLGVTGNTEAFF,TGCAGCGTTCTAGGAGTAACAGGGAATACTGAAGCTTTCTTT